These 24 T cell receptor beta chains came from one sample sequenced in a study of T-cell reconstitution after alpha-beta-depleted transplantation in children (dated by TCRdb to the mid-2010s). The library came from PCR. Sequencing was performed on an Illumina HiSeq 2500. TCR library preparation used molecular barcoding, with unique molecular identifiers applied to normalize quantification of the TCRbeta repertoire. Using fastp at Q25 and MiXCR, TCRdb reprocessed the public reads and kept productive beta chains. Here each entry gathers all rows of one CDR3 protein and keeps the most common genes and DNA. The sample profile shows approximately 350,000 distinct CDR3 sequences; about an eighth of them were found once. The top ten constitute over 3.5% of the sample. Sample: PBMCs, taken from the stem cell graft. These receptors originate from a human donor who donated a stem cell graft to a child with Fanconi anemia.

This clonotype has at least ten counts. The rearrangement links TRBV2 to TRBJ2-3, with D possibly being TRBD1 (5 bases). Germline CDR1 is SNHLY and CDR2 is FYNNEI. V dropped 4 bases and J dropped 4 bases, with 12 bases sitting between them. This CDR3 spans 14 amino acids. CDR3 sequence (DNA): TGTGCCAGCAGTGGCGTCCAAGGGGCAGATACGCAGTATTTT. Encoded protein: CASSGVQGADTQYF.

V is TRBV7-9 and J is TRBJ2-4; D possibly corresponds to TRBD1 (6 bases). V dropped 5 bases and J dropped 6 bases, with 14 bases sitting between them. The CDR3 sequence is 14 residues long. CDR1 and CDR2 from the germline V gene are SEHNR and FQNEAQ (reference sequence). The CDR3, as DNA: TGTGCCAGCAGCCCGAGGCAGGGGTTAAACATTCAGTACTTC. Translation: CASSPRQGLNIQYF.

The sample holds a few counts of this clonotype. This chain joins TRBV5-6 and TRBJ2-3; possibly TRBD1 for D (6 bases). The CDR3 length is 16 residues. Germline V gives CDR1 SGHDT, CDR2 YYEEEE. Trimming cost V 2 bases and J 1 base, with 14 bases left between them. The CDR3, as DNA: TGTGCCAGCAGCTTTTCGGACAGCACACGCACAGATACGCAGTATTTT. This gives the protein CASSFSDSTRTDTQYF.

This clonotype was seen only a few times. The rearrangement uses TRBV20-1 and TRBJ1-2; 8 bases fit TRBD1. The CDR3 has 16 residues. The junction had 15 bases not matched to a gene; V was cut back by 5 bases and J by 4 bases. From germline, CDR1 is DFQATT and CDR2 SNEGSKA (reference sequence). As DNA, the CDR3 is TGCAGTGCTTCACCAGGGGGCGCGGTTGTCATCTATGGCTACACCTTC. Its translation is CSASPGGAVVIYGYTF.

This clonotype showed up many times. The chain combines TRBV5-1 with TRBJ2-1, with 9 nucleotides matching TRBD2. Germline assignment: CDR1 SGHRS and CDR2 YFSETQ. Germline trimming cut 0 bases from V and 0 bases from J; bases unmatched to any gene: 1. The CDR3 consists of 16 residues. The chain's CDR3 is CASSLERGASYNEQFF. Here the CDR3 DNA reads TGCGCCAGCAGCTTGGAGCGGGGGGCCTCCTACAATGAGCAGTTCTTC. The full variable domain, completed using reference TRBV5-1 and TRBJ2-1, is KAGVTQTPRYLIKTRGQQVTLSCSPISGHRSVSWYQQTPGQGLQFLFEYFSETQRNKGNFPGRFSGRQFSNSRSEMNVSTLELGDSALYLCASSLERGASYNEQFFGPGTRLTVL.

In its sample, this clonotype was seen many times. This chain connects TRBV5-1 to TRBJ2-1; D is unclear. The CDR3 spans 13 residues. V lost 2 bases and J lost 2, with 5 bases in between. The V gene's germline CDR1 is SGHRS and CDR2 YFSETQ. CDR3 region: CASSFWAYNEQFF. DNA for the CDR3: TGCGCCAGCAGCTTTTGGGCCTACAATGAGCAGTTCTTC.

The CDR3 DNA sequence: TGTGCCAGCAGCCAAGAAGGCGGCGGACTTTCACCCCTCCACTTT. Protein: CASSQEGGGLSPLHF. The V gene is TRBV4-2, the J gene TRBJ1-6, with unresolved D. Between the trimmed V and J ends, which lost 0 bases and 9 bases, there was a span of 12 bases. This CDR3 is built from 15 residues. Germline values: CDR1 LGHNA, CDR2 YNFKEQ.

In this sample, this clonotype turned up a few times. J is TRBJ2-1 and V is TRBV6-1; a possible D gene is TRBD1 (6 bases). Trimming took off 6 bases at V and 15 bases at J, with 21 bases between the two ends. There are 13 residues in the CDR3. CDR1 and CDR2 from the germline V gene are MNHNS and SASEGT. This chain's CDR3 is CASRSQGTATTFF. In DNA, the CDR3 is TGTGCCAGCAGATCTCAGGGGACGGCAACGACGTTCTTC.

This clonotype came up many times. The junction departs from the called germline gene at one end, perhaps through a read error. The rearrangement links TRBV5-1 to TRBJ2-5, with 7 positions matching TRBD1. The CDR3 runs to 14 residues. Germline CDR1 reads SGHRS; CDR2 reads YFSETQ. The CDR3 loop is CASSLTGFQETQYF. As DNA, the CDR3 is TGTGCCAGCAGTTTGACAGGGTTCCAAGAGACCCAGTACTTC.

V usage is TRBV11-2 and J usage is TRBJ1-1; D is unresolved. The V end lost 5 bases, the J end lost 3 bases, and 13 bases lay between the germline ends. CDR1 is SGHAT, CDR2 FQNNGV, per germline. The CDR3 runs 14 residues. CDR3 DNA: TGTGCCAGCAGCAAGGACCCCTCGGACACTGAAGCTTTCTTT. Translation gives CASSKDPSDTEAFF.

The chain has TRBV5-1 and TRBJ2-3; tentatively, D is TRBD2 (6 bases). CDR1 SGHRS and CDR2 YFSETQ come from the germline V gene. The CDR3 consists of 15 residues. The V end lost 2 bases, the J end lost 0 bases, and 10 bases lay between the germline ends. The CDR3 reads CASSFPGTSTDTQYF. The CDR3 coding sequence is TGCGCCAGCAGCTTCCCGGGGACTAGCACAGATACGCAGTATTTT.

This clonotype was observed a few times. The V call is TRBV3-1, the J call TRBJ2-2; 9 bases agree with TRBD1. V lost 6 bases, J lost 12 bases, and 5 bases stayed unmatched. CDR1 is LGHDT and CDR2 is YNNKEL in the germline V gene (reference sequence). The CDR3 covers 12 residues. The CDR3 nucleotides are TGTGCCAGCAGGACCGGGACAGGGAAGCTGTTTTTT. As protein: CASRTGTGKLFF.

The chain recombines TRBV29-1 with TRBJ2-5; D not certain. The CDR3 is made up of 11 amino acids. The V end lost 0 bases, the J end lost 4 bases, and 3 bases lay between the germline ends. Germline assignment: CDR1 SQVTM and CDR2 ANQGSEA. The CDR3 is CSVEDPETQYF. The CDR3 coding sequence is TGCAGCGTTGAAGATCCAGAGACCCAGTACTTC. Drawing the rest from reference TRBV29-1 and TRBJ2-5, the complete variable domain is SAVISQKPSRDICQRGTSLTIQCQVDSQVTMMFWYRQQPGQSLTLIATANQGSEATYESGFVIDKFPISRPNLTFSTLTVSNMSPEDSSIYLCSVEDPETQYFGPGTRLLVL.

This clonotype was counted between two and nine times. V gene TRBV4-1 combines with J gene TRBJ2-3; D not resolved. The CDR3 runs to 16 residues. From germline, CDR1 is MGHRA and CDR2 YSYEKL. V shed 4 bases and J shed 0 bases, with 14 bases lying between them. The CDR3 loop is CASSPRAPPSTDTQYF. CDR3 nucleotides: TGCGCCAGCAGCCCCCGGGCGCCTCCTAGCACAGATACGCAGTATTTT.

CDR3 sequence: CASRPRGRENQPQHF. The CDR3 DNA is TGTGCCAGCAGACCTCGTGGACGGGAAAATCAGCCCCAGCATTTT. The genes are TRBV28 and TRBJ1-5; D uncertain. The germline V and J ends were trimmed by 6 bases and 4 bases, with 16 bases remaining between them. This CDR3 has 15 amino acids. Looked up from germline, CDR1 is MDHEN and CDR2 is SYDVKM. The full variable domain, its missing parts supplied by reference TRBV28 and TRBJ1-5, is DVKVTQSSRYLVKRTGEKVFLECVQDMDHENMFWYRQDPGLGLRLIYFSYDVKMKEKGDIPEGYSVSREKKERFSLILESASTNQTSMYLCASRPRGRENQPQHFGDGTRLSIL.

In regard to this clonotype: A single base separates this from a much larger clone, so it may be a read error. The chain uses TRBV29-1 and TRBJ1-1; D is uncertain. The CDR3 totals 10 residues. The germline V gene encodes CDR1 SQVTM and CDR2 ANQGSEA. Trimming left V 5 bases short and J 4 bases short, with 5 bases between. For the CDR3, the DNA is TGCAGCGTTATGCTCACTGAAGCTTTCTTT. Translating it yields CSVMLTEAFF.

This clonotype was seen ten or more times. This rearrangement joins TRBV20-1 to TRBJ2-3, with D possibly being TRBD1 (5 bases). The CDR3 length is 11 residues. Trimming took 5 bases from V and 7 from J, leaving 10 bases between them. Germline V lookup: CDR1 DFQATT, CDR2 SNEGSKA (reference sequence). The CDR3, as DNA: TGCAGTGCTGGCGACAGTTATACGCAGTATTTT. It yields the protein CSAGDSYTQYF.

The chain uses TRBV20-1 and TRBJ2-5, with 7 bases identical to TRBD1. This CDR3 has 15 residues. Per germline, CDR1 DFQATT and CDR2 SNEGSKA (reference sequence). V was pared by 5 bases and J by 5 bases, with 14 bases of the junction left unmatched. The CDR3 sequence: CSAPITGTVQETQYF. DNA for the CDR3: TGCAGTGCTCCAATAACAGGGACAGTGCAGGAGACCCAGTACTTC.

This clonotype came up a few times. The chain links TRBV7-9 to TRBJ2-5; D is perhaps TRBD1 (5 bases). The CDR3 contains 15 residues. The V end was cut by 5 bases, the J end by 6 bases, with 19 bases between. Germline V CDR1 and CDR2: SEHNR, FQNEAQ (reference sequence). CDR3 nucleotides: TGTGCCAGCAGCCTAGGAAAGGGGAATCCGCAGACCCAGTACTTC. Translation: CASSLGKGNPQTQYF.

This clonotype was seen a few times. The rearrangement links TRBV4-3 to TRBJ1-1; D remains ambiguous. CDR3 length equals 15 residues. CDR1 is LGHNA and CDR2 is YSLEER in the germline V gene. Trimming took off 0 bases at V and 4 bases at J, with 12 bases between the two ends. CDR3 coding DNA: TGCGCCAGCAGCCAAGATTCCCGGGTATTCACTGAAGCTTTCTTT. Translated: CASSQDSRVFTEAFF.

This clonotype was observed at least ten times. The chain is built from TRBV5-1 and TRBJ2-2; 11 bases are a match to TRBD1. CDR1 is SGHRS and CDR2 is YFSETQ in the germline V gene. The CDR3 runs 16 residues. The trim removed 4 bases at V and 2 bases at J, leaving 4 bases unmatched. CDR3 sequence (DNA): TGCGCCAGCAGCCCAAGGACAGGGGGCAACACCGGGGAGCTGTTTTTT. Translation: CASSPRTGGNTGELFF.

This clonotype has only a few counts. The V gene is TRBV27, the J gene TRBJ2-2; the D gene is possibly TRBD2 (6 bases). This CDR3 has 15 amino acids. Deletions cut 10 bases from V and 7 bases from J, with 22 bases between. CDR1 and CDR2 (germline): MNHEY, SMNVEV (reference sequence). CDR3 protein: CATSTRDSSGGELFF. CDR3 DNA sequence: TGTGCCACCTCTACCCGGGACTCCTCAGGCGGGGAGCTGTTTTTT.

This clonotype has a count of ten or more. The chain carries TRBV3-1 and TRBJ1-5; D remains ambiguous. The CDR3 consists of 15 residues. V was cut by 0 bases and J by 6 bases, with 12 bases left in between. CDR1 and CDR2 from the germline V gene are LGHDT and YNNKEL (reference sequence). Written as DNA, the CDR3 is TGTGCCAGCAGCCAAGATGGGAGATCGGGTCAGCCCCAGCATTTT. Encoded protein: CASSQDGRSGQPQHF.

This clonotype showed up many times. The chain is built from TRBV20-1 and TRBJ2-5; D ambiguous. This CDR3 has 12 amino acids. V shed 5 bases and J shed 2 bases, with 9 bases lying between them. The V gene's germline CDR1 is DFQATT and CDR2 SNEGSKA (reference sequence). The CDR3 nucleotides are TGCAGTGCTTCCCAGCTACAAGAGACCCAGTACTTC. Protein product: CSASQLQETQYF.